This T cell receptor beta chain was documented in a study of Graves' ophthalmopathy and Graves' hyperthyroidism. Study-wide findings and caveats: Most thyroid clonotypes expanded beyond 0.001 frequency were also found in blood. Ophthalmopathy could be told apart from stable hyperthyroidism by a 13-signature model (about 88% sensitivity, 70% to 84% specificity).

The sample holds many counts of this clonotype. Its antigen is unknown. The V segment lost 6 bases and the J segment 0 bases; nucleotides outside the gene matches: 7. CDR3 length equals 15 residues. Germline CDR1 is SNHLY and CDR2 is FYNNEI. Scientists amplified the TCR beta CDR3 regions from RNA transcripts. RT-PCR in the first round used HTBI primers; a second-round multiplex PCR followed. TCRdb analysed the multiplex PCR reads with MiXCR anew, one entry per CDR3 protein. Of over a million distinct CDR3 sequences in the sample, 35% to 40% were seen once. The receptor was isolated from an adult man with Graves' hyperthyroidism. Input material: peripheral blood or thyroid tissue (not recorded which). The V call is TRBV2, the J call TRBJ1-1; 7 nucleotides match TRBD1. The CDR3 here is CASRRGDRVNTEAFF. The CDR3 DNA is TGTGCCAGCAGGCGAGGGGACAGAGTGAACACTGAAGCTTTCTTT.